The 5 T cell receptor beta chains presented below share a single source sample, sequenced in a study of T cells in Graves' hyperthyroidism and ophthalmopathy. Amplification of TCR beta CDR3 regions was performed using RNA transcripts as template. Carried out on the TCR CDR3, a first-round RT-PCR used the HTBI primer set. MiXCR, applied by TCRdb to the multiplex PCR reads, yields one record per CDR3 protein. Among about 550,000 distinct CDR3 sequences listed, 20% were seen once. Sequenced sample: blood. These receptors were obtained from a man between 18 and 35 years old with Graves' hyperthyroidism.

The V and J genes are TRBV30 and TRBJ2-7, with no clear D. Trimming removed 0 bases at V and 4 bases at J, with 7 bases between. Germline CDR1 and CDR2: GTSNPN and SVGIG (reference sequence). The CDR3 length is 12 residues. The CDR3 here is CAWSVTIYEQYF. The CDR3 DNA reads TGTGCCTGGAGTGTAACCATTTACGAGCAGTACTTC.

The V and J genes are TRBV4-2 and TRBJ2-7, with 8 bases aligning to TRBD2. The CDR3 totals 17 residues. The V gene end was trimmed by 4 bases and the J gene end by 7 bases; junction bases not matched to a gene: 18. Germline values: CDR1 LGHNA, CDR2 YNFKEQ. The CDR3 DNA follows: TGTGCCAGCAGCCCCAGACTAGCGACCTCCCGAGCGGGTGAGCAGTACTTC. Translation: CASSPRLATSRAGEQYF.

This clonotype came up many times. This chain connects TRBV2 to TRBJ2-4, with D unclear. Trimming pared 8 bases from V and 2 bases from J, leaving 19 bases between. Germline CDR1 and CDR2: SNHLY and FYNNEI. The CDR3 spans 16 residues. CDR3 region: CASGTSQSLTKNIQYF. CDR3 bases: TGTGCCAGCGGAACGTCCCAATCTCTAACCAAAAACATTCAGTACTTC.

This clonotype was seen more than once but under ten times. The chain recombines TRBV6-1 with TRBJ1-1, with TRBD1 as a possible D gene (6 bases). Germline CDR1 MNHNS, CDR2 SASEGT. V lost 6 bases to trimming and J lost 11 bases, with 19 bases between them. The CDR3 totals 13 residues. CDR3 in amino acids: CASSPIGGFEAFF. CDR3 nucleotides: TGTGCCAGCAGCCCTATAGGGGGGTTCGAGGCTTTCTTT.

The rearrangement links TRBV5-1 to TRBJ1-2; 12 positions agree with TRBD1. The CDR3 is 15 residues long. Per germline, CDR1 SGHRS and CDR2 YFSETQ. V shed 2 bases, J shed 6 bases, and the junction held 5 bases outside the gene matches. CDR3 amino acids: CASSLTGQGADGYTF. The CDR3 DNA sequence: TGCGCCAGCAGCTTAACGGGACAGGGGGCGGATGGCTACACCTTC.